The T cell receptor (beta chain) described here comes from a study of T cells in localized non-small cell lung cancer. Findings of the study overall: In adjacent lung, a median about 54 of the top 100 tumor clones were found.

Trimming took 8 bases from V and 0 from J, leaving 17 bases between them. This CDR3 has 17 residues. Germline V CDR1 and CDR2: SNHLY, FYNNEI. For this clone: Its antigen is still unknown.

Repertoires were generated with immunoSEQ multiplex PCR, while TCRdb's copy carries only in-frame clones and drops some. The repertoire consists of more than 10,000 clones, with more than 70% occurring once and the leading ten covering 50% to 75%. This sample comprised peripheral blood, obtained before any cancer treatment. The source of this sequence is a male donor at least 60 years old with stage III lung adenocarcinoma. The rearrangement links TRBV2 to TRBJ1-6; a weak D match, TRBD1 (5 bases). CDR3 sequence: CASGAQPPVSYNSPLHF. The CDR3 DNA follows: TGTGCCAGCGGGGCCCAGCCTCCCGTCTCCTATAATTCACCCCTCCACTTT.